Shown below are 9 T cell receptor beta chains from a single sample sequenced in a study of siplizumab effects on memory and regulatory T cells. Measured with immunoSEQ multiplex PCR; TCRdb has only the in-frame clones, and not every one. The data contain roughly 97,000 clones, about 94% of them singletons. Material: Tregs sorted from blood. These TCRs come from a human donor in good health.

The chain has TRBV2 and TRBJ1-2; no definite D call. The CDR3 is 14 residues long. Germline lookup yields CDR1 SNHLY and CDR2 FYNNEI. Trimming removed 2 bases at V and 8 bases at J, with 15 bases between. CDR3 in amino acids: CASSERGKGGGYTF. DNA for the CDR3: TGTGCCAGCAGTGAAAGAGGAAAGGGAGGAGGCTACACCTTC.

CDR3 amino acids: CASSFQTDGELFF. The CDR3 DNA is TGCGCCAGCAGCTTCCAGACGGACGGGGAGCTGTTTTTT. The chain employs TRBV5-1 and TRBJ2-2; no firm D call. V lost 2 bases and J lost 7, with 9 bases in between. The CDR3 sequence is 13 residues long. Germline loops: CDR1 SGHRS, CDR2 YFSETQ.

This chain links TRBV27 with TRBJ2-3, with D tentatively TRBD2 (5 bases). Looked up from germline, CDR1 is MNHEY and CDR2 is SMNVEV (reference sequence). The V and J ends lost 8 bases and 0 bases respectively, with 9 bases between them. CDR3 length equals 13 residues. CDR3 sequence: CASQDSSTDTQYF. DNA for the CDR3: TGTGCCAGCCAGGACTCTAGCACAGATACGCAGTATTTT.

This chain links TRBV30 with TRBJ1-2; no clear D gene. The CDR3 runs 13 residues. The ends were cut back, 1 base at V and 5 bases at J, with 11 bases in the middle. CDR1 is GTSNPN, CDR2 SVGIG, per germline (reference sequence). CDR3 bases: TGTGCCTGGAGTGCACACCCCCTATATGGCTACACCTTC. Protein sequence: CAWSAHPLYGYTF. The complete variable domain, with remaining parts taken from reference TRBV30 and TRBJ1-2, reads SQTIHQWPATLVQPVGSPLSLECTVEGTSNPNLYWYRQAAGRGLQLLFYSVGIGQISSEVPQNLSASRPQDRQFILSSKKLLLSDSGFYLCAWSAHPLYGYTFGSGTRLTVV.

CDR3 protein: CASSPLTSRQETQYF. CDR3 bases: TGTGCCAGCTCACCGCTGACCTCAAGGCAAGAGACCCAGTACTTC. The chain is built from TRBV18 and TRBJ2-5; D gene unclear. The CDR3 extends over 15 amino acids. In germline, CDR1 is KGHSH, CDR2 LQKENI. The ends were cut back, 3 bases at V and 2 bases at J, with 13 bases in the middle.

This clone was recorded once. The chain has TRBV7-9 and TRBJ2-7; D tentatively fits TRBD1 or TRBD2 (5 bases each). The CDR3 has 14 amino acids. Germline V CDR1 and CDR2: SEHNR, FQNEAQ (reference sequence). Trimming shortened V by 4 bases and J by 3 bases, and 13 bases separated the two germline ends. Here the CDR3 reads CASSYARDGYEQYF. CDR3 DNA sequence: TGTGCCAGCAGCTACGCCCGGGACGGCTACGAGCAGTACTTC.

The genes are TRBV28 and TRBJ2-6, with 12 positions matching TRBD1. Trimming cost V 6 bases and J 1 base; bases outside gene matches: 7. The CDR3 loop spans 18 amino acids. The germline V gene has CDR1 MDHEN and CDR2 SYDVKM. Written as DNA, the CDR3 is TGTGCCAGCAGCTTCCCGGGACAGGGGGCTTCTGGGGCCAACGTCCTGACTTTC. It specifies CASSFPGQGASGANVLTF.

The V and J genes are TRBV5-1 and TRBJ1-2; D is possibly TRBD1 (5 bases). The CDR3 spans 12 residues. Germline CDR1 and CDR2: SGHRS and YFSETQ. V lost 5 bases and J lost 3, with 8 bases in between. The CDR3: CASRSGHYGYTF. In DNA, the CDR3 is TGCGCCAGCAGGTCGGGGCACTATGGCTACACCTTC.

The V call is TRBV12-5, the J call TRBJ2-1; the D is unclear. The germline gives CDR1 LGHNT, CDR2 FRNRAP. V was shortened by 4 bases and J by 9 bases, with 7 bases between the two germline ends. The CDR3 totals 11 residues. The DNA of the CDR3 is TGTGCTAGTGGTTGGGGTCGTGAGCAGTTCTTC. Residues: CASGWGREQFF.